This TCR beta chain was captured by sequencing in a study of blood T cell repertoires in COVID-19. Turning to the study itself: Acute-phase and convalescent COVID-19 samples originated in the United States, Italy and Spain.

Looked up from germline, CDR1 is MNHEY and CDR2 is SMNVEV (reference sequence). This CDR3 has 15 residues. V gave up 3 bases and J gave up 7 bases, with 16 bases separating them. Clones were sequenced by immunoSEQ multiplex PCR, and TCRdb holds only the in-frame ones, with some missing. The sample lists hundreds of thousands of clones, approximately 91% occurring once. The receptor's source is a woman in her thirties or forties with acute COVID-19. The sample comprised PBMCs or T cells enriched from blood (not recorded which). The rearrangement joins TRBV27 to TRBJ1-5; tentative D call: TRBD1 (6 bases). The CDR3 coding sequence is TGTGCCAGCAGTTTCCGACAGGAGGGAGGGCAGCCCCAGCATTTT. Its protein product is CASSFRQEGGQPQHF.